This entry is about one T cell receptor (beta chain). Participants' own reports of clinical history determined their cohort assignment. The protocol was immunoSEQ multiplex PCR, while the TCRdb copy is restricted to in-frame clones and leaves out a portion. Of some 260,000 clones listed, 86% are singletons. This sample is part of a study of blood T cell repertoires in COVID-19. Background on the study: The samples span acute and convalescent COVID-19 from the United States, Italy and Spain.

Germline lookup yields CDR1 MNHEY and CDR2 SVGAGI. Trimming at V came to 10 bases and at J to 7 bases, leaving 10 bases not matched to a gene. The CDR3 is 13 residues long. The sequenced sample consisted of PBMCs or T cells enriched from blood (not recorded which). The TCR comes from a man aged 35 to 55 who had recovered from COVID-19. This chain links TRBV6-5 with TRBJ1-5, with 7 bases that match TRBD1. This CDR3 reads CATHFDRDQPQHF. DNA of the CDR3: TGTGCCACACATTTCGACAGGGACCAGCCCCAGCATTTT.